The 25 T cell receptor beta chains presented below share a single source sample, sequenced in a study of blood T cell repertoires in COVID-19 (dated by TCRdb to 2019 to 2021). The library was made by the immunoSEQ multiplex PCR assay. Entries here come from immuneACCESS through TCRdb and include only in-frame sequences with V and J called. Some clones fail to appear in such tables; in the studies checked, an unresolved V gene covers under half of the shortfall, and the cause of the remainder is unknown. The sample table lists a few hundred thousand clones, 88% of them with a count of one. Of the sample, roughly a tenth is held by the ten largest clones. Sequencing used peripheral blood. These receptors came from a woman in her 70s with COVID-19, enrolled during active disease.

V is TRBV19 and J is TRBJ1-1; D is uncertain. Between the trimmed V and J ends, which lost 10 bases and 5 bases, there was a span of 11 bases. Germline V lookup: CDR1 LNHDA, CDR2 SQIVND (reference sequence). The CDR3 is 11 amino acids. CDR3 nucleotides: TGTGCCACCAGAGGGAAAACTGAAGCTTTCTTT. Translated: CATRGKTEAFF.

J is TRBJ1-2 and V is TRBV2, with D possibly matching TRBD1 (5 bases). Germline V gives CDR1 SNHLY, CDR2 FYNNEI. CDR3 length equals 16 residues. Trimming pared 2 bases from V and 2 bases from J, leaving 15 bases between. CDR3 loop: CASSEPPGLLNYGYTF. CDR3 in DNA: TGTGCCAGCAGTGAACCCCCGGGACTACTCAACTATGGCTACACCTTC.

This chain connects TRBV13 to TRBJ2-5; 8 bases fit TRBD2. The germline V gene encodes CDR1 PRHDT and CDR2 FYEKMQ (reference sequence). Trimming removed 5 bases from V and 5 bases from J; junction bases left unmatched: 10. The CDR3 spans 15 residues. For the CDR3, the DNA is TGTGCCAGCAGCCGGGGGGGAGTCTCTGGGGAGACCCAGTACTTC. Its translation is CASSRGGVSGETQYF. Combining the CDR3 with reference TRBV13 and TRBJ2-5 gives the whole variable domain AAGVIQSPRHLIKEKRETATLKCYPIPRHDTVYWYQQGPGQDPQFLISFYEKMQSDKGSIPDRFSAQQFSDYHSELNMSSLELGDSALYFCASSRGGVSGETQYFGPGTRLLVL.

CDR3 sequence reads: CASKLGSSYNEQFF. CDR3 coding DNA: TGTGCCAGCAAACTAGGGAGCTCCTACAATGAGCAGTTCTTC. The rearrangement links TRBV11-3 to TRBJ2-1; a weak D match, TRBD2 (5 bases). The CDR3 consists of 14 residues. Trimming pared 7 bases from V and 0 bases from J, leaving 10 bases between. CDR1 is SGHNT and CDR2 is YENEEA in the germline V gene.

The rearrangement joins TRBV28 to TRBJ2-1, with 10 bases that match TRBD2. J was trimmed by 2 bases and V by 6 bases; bases with no gene match: 4. From germline, CDR1 is MDHEN and CDR2 SYDVKM. The CDR3 is 15 amino acids. CDR3 loop: CASRSGTSAYNEQFF. CDR3 sequence (DNA): TGTGCCAGCAGGAGCGGGACTAGCGCCTACAATGAGCAGTTCTTC.

The V call is TRBV27, the J call TRBJ1-6; TRBD1 might be the D (6 bases). V was cut by 2 bases and J by 7 bases, with 12 bases left in between. Germline CDR1 is MNHEY and CDR2 is SMNVEV (reference sequence). The CDR3 totals 15 residues. CDR3 protein: CASSLLSRGNSPLHF. DNA for the CDR3: TGTGCCAGCAGTTTACTGAGTAGGGGGAATTCACCCCTCCACTTT.

The chain is built from TRBV6-6 and TRBJ2-7; 7 bases map to TRBD2. The germline V gene encodes CDR1 MNHNY and CDR2 SVGAGI (reference sequence). The CDR3 is 16 residues long. J lost 0 bases, V lost 7 bases, and 12 bases had no gene match. CDR3 residues: CASTPPSGRSSYEQYF. In nucleotides, the CDR3 is TGTGCCAGCACACCCCCTAGCGGCAGAAGCTCCTACGAGCAGTACTTC.

J is TRBJ2-4 and V is TRBV19, with 11 bases that match TRBD1. V gave up 1 base and J gave up 8 bases; unmatched junction bases: 1. Germline CDR1 LNHDA, CDR2 SQIVND (reference sequence). This CDR3 has 14 residues. CDR3 residues: CASSIGDRGDIQYF. For the CDR3, the DNA is TGTGCCAGTAGTATAGGGGACAGGGGGGACATTCAGTACTTC.

In nucleotides, the CDR3 is TGCGCCAGCAGCCGCGAAGGGGGCGACTTTGGTGGCTACACCTTC. Its protein is CASSREGGDFGGYTF. The chain combines TRBV5-1 with TRBJ1-2; 7 nucleotides agree with TRBD1. Per germline, CDR1 SGHRS and CDR2 YFSETQ. J lost 7 bases, V lost 4 bases, and 13 bases had no gene match. The CDR3 extends over 15 amino acids.

This chain joins TRBV19 and TRBJ1-6; possible D gene TRBD1, 6 bases. Germline CDR1 reads LNHDA; CDR2 reads SQIVND (reference sequence). This CDR3 contains 14 residues. Trimming shortened V by 5 bases and J by 8 bases, and 13 bases separated the two germline ends. The CDR3 here is CASSEEQGYSPLHF. In nucleotides, the CDR3 is TGTGCCAGTAGTGAGGAACAGGGTTATTCACCCCTCCACTTT.

This rearrangement joins TRBV5-1 to TRBJ2-2, with 11 nucleotides matching TRBD2. The V gene's germline CDR1 is SGHRS and CDR2 YFSETQ. CDR3 length: 17 residues. V lost 4 bases, J lost 7 bases, and 12 bases stayed unmatched. CDR3 protein: CASSPKTSGRVLGELFF. CDR3 in DNA: TGCGCCAGCAGCCCAAAAACTAGCGGGAGAGTCCTCGGGGAGCTGTTTTTT.

The chain couples TRBV7-9 to TRBJ2-1; 8 bases line up with TRBD2. The junction had 9 bases not matched to a gene; V was cut back by 5 bases and J by 6 bases. From germline, CDR1 is SEHNR and CDR2 FQNEAQ (reference sequence). This CDR3 is built from 15 residues. CDR3 sequence: CASSLGTRIGNEQFF. CDR3 nucleotide sequence: TGTGCCAGCAGCCTCGGGACTAGAATCGGCAATGAGCAGTTCTTC.

This clone was observed once. The rearrangement joins TRBV6-1 to TRBJ1-1; D ambiguous. Trimming removed 9 bases from V and 6 bases from J, with 11 bases in between. Germline CDR1 is MNHNS and CDR2 is SASEGT. This CDR3 is built from 11 residues. CDR3 nucleotides: TGTGCCAGTTCTTTAGAGGCTGAAGCTTTCTTT. Translation gives CASSLEAEAFF.

The rearrangement uses TRBV19 and TRBJ1-4; 7 bases agree with TRBD1. CDR3 length equals 17 residues. CDR1 is LNHDA, CDR2 SQIVND, per germline (reference sequence). Losses at the gene ends were 7 bases for V and 2 bases for J; bases not matched to a gene: 13. CDR3 bases: TGTGCCAGTACACAAAACCCCAGGGGGGCGACTAATGAAAAACTGTTTTTT. Translating it yields CASTQNPRGATNEKLFF. The full variable domain, completed using reference TRBV19 and TRBJ1-4, is DGGITQSPKYLFRKEGQNVTLSCEQNLNHDAMYWYRQDPGQGLRLIYYSQIVNDFQKGDIAEGYSVSREKKESFPLTVTSAQKNPTAFYLCASTQNPRGATNEKLFFGSGTQLSVL.

Remarks on this clone: This CDR3 is also generated by other DNA sequences in the sample. The J gene is TRBJ2-7, the V gene TRBV6-2 or TRBV6-3; maybe TRBD1 (5 bases). The CDR3 is 12 residues long. CDR1 is MNHEY and CDR2 is SVGEGT in the germline V gene. The V gene lost 6 bases and the J gene lost 3 bases, with 9 bases spanning the gap. CDR3 region: CASSLRGYEQYF. The CDR3 nucleotides read TGTGCCAGCAGCCTAAGGGGCTACGAGCAGTACTTC.

This chain links TRBV20-1 with TRBJ2-7; D is possibly TRBD1 (5 bases). The germline V gene has CDR1 DFQATT and CDR2 SNEGSKA (reference sequence). Trimming pared 3 bases from V and 5 bases from J, leaving 11 bases between. The CDR3 runs 12 residues. CDR3 amino acids: CSASSRVDEQYF. The CDR3 DNA reads as TGCAGTGCTAGTTCCAGGGTGGACGAGCAGTACTTC.

This clone was observed a few times. The V and J genes are TRBV10-3 and TRBJ2-2; weak D call: TRBD2 (5 bases). The germline V and J ends were trimmed by 5 bases and 0 bases, with 10 bases remaining between them. The CDR3 spans 15 residues. CDR1 is ENHRY, CDR2 SYGVKD, per germline. This CDR3 reads CAISKSGPNTGELFF. In DNA, the CDR3 is TGTGCCATCAGTAAAAGCGGCCCGAACACCGGGGAGCTGTTTTTT.

This chain uses TRBV21-1 with TRBJ2-2; no DNA check was done on the table's D call, TRBD1. TRBV21-1 corresponds to a pseudogene. The CDR3 runs 23 residues. The chain's CDR3 is CASSKGDKGKADRGDKNTGELFF. DNA of the CDR3: TGTGCCAGCAGCAAAGGGGATAAGGGTAAGGCGGACAGGGGAGATAAGAACACCGGGGAGCTGTTTTTT.

The gene calls are TRBV3-1 (or the pseudogene TRBV3-2) and TRBJ1-1; maybe TRBD1 (5 bases). The V gene lost 1 base and the J gene lost 8 bases, with 20 bases spanning the gap. The CDR3 contains 16 residues. The germline V gene has CDR1 LGHDT and CDR2 YNNKEL (reference sequence). The CDR3 loop is CASSQAGFLLRGEAFF. The CDR3 DNA is TGTGCCAGCAGCCAAGCAGGGTTTTTGCTTAGGGGCGAAGCTTTCTTT.

The chain recombines TRBV18 with TRBJ1-3; TRBD1 agrees at 8 bases. This CDR3 contains 16 residues. Germline V gene lookup returns CDR1 KGHSH and CDR2 LQKENI. J gave up 0 bases and V 2 bases, and 3 bases lay outside the gene matches. The CDR3 loop is CASSPRTGSSGNTIYF. CDR3 coding DNA: TGTGCCAGCTCACCAAGGACAGGGAGCTCTGGAAACACCATATATTTT. Full variable domain (outside the CDR3, taken from reference TRBV18 and TRBJ1-3): NAGVMQNPRHLVRRRGQEARLRCSPMKGHSHVYWYRQLPEEGLKFMVYLQKENIIDESGMPKERFSAEFPKEGPSILRIQQVVRGDSAAYFCASSPRTGSSGNTIYFGEGSWLTVV.

The V gene is TRBV14, the J gene TRBJ2-1; D might be TRBD2 (6 bases). This CDR3 region has 16 residues. The germline CDR1 and CDR2 sequences are SGHDN and FVKESK. V lost 0 bases, J lost 0 bases, and 9 bases lay in between. CDR3 in amino acids: CASSQDLGGSYNEQFF. CDR3 bases: TGTGCCAGCAGCCAAGATCTGGGGGGCTCCTACAATGAGCAGTTCTTC.

The rearrangement uses TRBV6-2 or TRBV6-3 and TRBJ1-4; perhaps TRBD1 as D (5 bases). The CDR3 sequence is 16 residues long. Trimming took 0 bases from V and 7 from J, leaving 15 bases between them. The germline gives CDR1 MNHEY, CDR2 SVGEGT. The CDR3, as DNA: TGTGCCAGCAGTTACTCGACGGTGGGGCCGGTTGAAAAACTGTTTTTT. Translated, it gives CASSYSTVGPVEKLFF.

The chain combines TRBV29-1 with TRBJ1-1; a weak D match, TRBD1 (5 bases). The CDR3 has 13 amino acids. V lost 7 bases to trimming and J lost 1 base, with 13 bases between them. CDR1 is SQVTM and CDR2 is ANQGSEA in the germline V gene. The CDR3 is CSATGLRNTEAFF. Here the CDR3 DNA reads TGCAGCGCTACGGGACTTCGGAACACTGAAGCTTTCTTT.

The V call is TRBV6-5, the J call TRBJ1-1, with D unclear. The germline CDR1 and CDR2 sequences are MNHEY and SVGAGI. The CDR3 runs 11 residues. Trimming took 8 bases from V and 8 from J, leaving 12 bases between them. In DNA form, the CDR3 reads TGTGCCAGCTTCTTACGGGGAGAAGCTTTCTTT. Protein sequence: CASFLRGEAFF.

V is TRBV5-1 and J is TRBJ2-5; D is perhaps TRBD2 (5 bases). The CDR3 runs to 15 residues. The germline V gene has CDR1 SGHRS and CDR2 YFSETQ. Trimming took 1 base from V and 3 from J, leaving 13 bases between them. CDR3 sequence reads: CASSLTLTKKETQYF. CDR3 nucleotide sequence: TGCGCCAGCAGCTTGACCCTGACTAAGAAAGAGACCCAGTACTTC.